This TCR beta chain was sequenced for a study of blood T cell repertoires in COVID-19. V was cut by 5 bases and J by 9 bases, with 10 bases left in between. CDR3 length equals 12 residues. Germline V lookup: CDR1 MDHEN, CDR2 SYDVKM. Method: immunoSEQ multiplex PCR; TCRdb's copy keeps in-frame clones and lacks some. Of over 200,000 clones listed, approximately 90% were seen once; the top ten hold 2% to 3%. Material: peripheral blood. The chain joins TRBV28 to TRBJ2-2; D is perhaps TRBD1 (6 bases). The sequence was obtained from a young man with COVID-19, enrolled during active disease. The CDR3 DNA reads as TGTGCCAGCAGTGGGACAACACGGGAGCTGTTTTTT. Its protein is CASSGTTRELFF.